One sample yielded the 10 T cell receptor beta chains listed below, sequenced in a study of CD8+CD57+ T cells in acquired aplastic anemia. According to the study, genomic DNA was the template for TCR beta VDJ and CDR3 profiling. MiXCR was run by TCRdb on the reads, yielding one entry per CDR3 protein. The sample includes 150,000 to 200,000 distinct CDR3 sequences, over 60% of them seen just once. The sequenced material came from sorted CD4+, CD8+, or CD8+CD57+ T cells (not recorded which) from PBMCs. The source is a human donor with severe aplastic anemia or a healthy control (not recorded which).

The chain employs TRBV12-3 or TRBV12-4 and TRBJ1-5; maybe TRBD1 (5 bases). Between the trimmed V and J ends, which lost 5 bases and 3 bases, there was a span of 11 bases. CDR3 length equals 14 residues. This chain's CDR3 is CASSPRAVNQPQHF. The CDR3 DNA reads TGTGCCAGCAGTCCCAGGGCAGTCAATCAGCCCCAGCATTTT.

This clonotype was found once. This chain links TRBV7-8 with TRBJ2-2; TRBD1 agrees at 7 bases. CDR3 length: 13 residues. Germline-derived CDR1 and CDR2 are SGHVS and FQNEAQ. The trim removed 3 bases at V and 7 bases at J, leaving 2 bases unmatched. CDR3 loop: CASSFRGFGELFF. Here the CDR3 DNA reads TGTGCCAGCAGCTTCAGGGGGTTCGGGGAGCTGTTTTTT.

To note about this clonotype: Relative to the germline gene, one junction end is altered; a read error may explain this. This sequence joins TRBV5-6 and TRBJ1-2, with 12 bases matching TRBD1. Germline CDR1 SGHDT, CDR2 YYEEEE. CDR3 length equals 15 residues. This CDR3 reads CASRGTGGRYYGYTF. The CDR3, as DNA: TGTGCCAGCAGGGGGACAGGGGGCCGGTACTACGGCTACACCTTC. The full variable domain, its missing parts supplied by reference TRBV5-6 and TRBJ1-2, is DAGVTQSPTHLIKTRGQQVTLRCSPKSGHDTVSWYQQALGQGPQFIFQYYEEEERQRGNFPDRFSGHQFPNYSSELNVNALLLGDSALYLCASRGTGGRYYGYTFGSGTRLTVV.

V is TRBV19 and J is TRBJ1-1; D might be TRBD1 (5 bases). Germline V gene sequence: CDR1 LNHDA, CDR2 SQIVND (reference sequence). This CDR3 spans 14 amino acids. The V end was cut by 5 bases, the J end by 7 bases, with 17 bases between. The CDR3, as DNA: TGTGCCAGTAGTGCACGGGGGGTATTTGGTGAAGCTTTCTTT. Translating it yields CASSARGVFGEAFF. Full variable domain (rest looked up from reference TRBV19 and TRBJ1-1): DGGITQSPKYLFRKEGQNVTLSCEQNLNHDAMYWYRQDPGQGLRLIYYSQIVNDFQKGDIAEGYSVSREKKESFPLTVTSAQKNPTAFYLCASSARGVFGEAFFGQGTRLTVV.

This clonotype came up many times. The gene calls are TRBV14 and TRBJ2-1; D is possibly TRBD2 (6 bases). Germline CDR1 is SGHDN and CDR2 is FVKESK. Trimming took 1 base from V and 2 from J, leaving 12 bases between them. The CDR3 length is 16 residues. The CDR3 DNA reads TGTGCCAGCAGCCAAGGGGGGTGGGGGGCCTACAATGAGCAGTTCTTC. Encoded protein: CASSQGGWGAYNEQFF.

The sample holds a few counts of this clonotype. The DNA for the CDR3 is TGCAGCGTTGAAGGCCTGAACACTGAAGCTTTCTTT. Protein: CSVEGLNTEAFF. This sequence joins TRBV29-1 and TRBJ1-1; D gene uncertain. CDR1 is SQVTM and CDR2 is ANQGSEA in the germline V gene. The CDR3 length is 12 residues. The ends were cut back, 1 base at V and 0 bases at J, with 3 bases in the middle. The whole variable domain, remainder taken from reference TRBV29-1 and TRBJ1-1, is SAVISQKPSRDICQRGTSLTIQCQVDSQVTMMFWYRQQPGQSLTLIATANQGSEATYESGFVIDKFPISRPNLTFSTLTVSNMSPEDSSIYLCSVEGLNTEAFFGQGTRLTVV.

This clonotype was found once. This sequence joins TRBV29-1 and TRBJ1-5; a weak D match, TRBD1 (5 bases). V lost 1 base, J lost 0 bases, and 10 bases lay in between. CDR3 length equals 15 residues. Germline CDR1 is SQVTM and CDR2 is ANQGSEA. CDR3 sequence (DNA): TGCAGCGTTGAAGTTGGGGGGGATAGCAATCAGCCCCAGCATTTT. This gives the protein CSVEVGGDSNQPQHF.

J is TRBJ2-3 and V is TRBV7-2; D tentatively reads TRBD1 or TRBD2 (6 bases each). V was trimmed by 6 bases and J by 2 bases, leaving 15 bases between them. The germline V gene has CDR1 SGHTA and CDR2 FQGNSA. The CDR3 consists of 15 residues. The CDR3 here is CASRRGATTTDTQYF. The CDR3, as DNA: TGTGCCAGCAGAAGGGGGGCAACAACCACAGATACGCAGTATTTT.

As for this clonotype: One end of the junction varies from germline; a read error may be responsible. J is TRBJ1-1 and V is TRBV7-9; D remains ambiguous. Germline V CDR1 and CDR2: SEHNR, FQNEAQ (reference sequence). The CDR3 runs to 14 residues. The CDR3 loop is CASSLQSPATEAFF. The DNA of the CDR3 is TGCGCCAGCAGCTTGCAGTCTCCGGCCACTGAAGCTTTCTTT. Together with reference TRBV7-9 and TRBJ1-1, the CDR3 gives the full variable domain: DTGVSQNPRHKITKRGQNVTFRCDPISEHNRLYWYRQTLGQGPEFLTYFQNEAQLEKSRLLSDRFSAERPKGSFSTLEIQRTEQGDSAMYLCASSLQSPATEAFFGQGTRLTVV.

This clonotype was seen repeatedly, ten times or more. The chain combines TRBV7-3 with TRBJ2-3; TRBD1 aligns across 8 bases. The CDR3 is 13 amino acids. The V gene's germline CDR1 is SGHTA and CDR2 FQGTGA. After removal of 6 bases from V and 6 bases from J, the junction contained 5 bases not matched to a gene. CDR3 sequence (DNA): TGTGCCAGCAGTGGGCAGGGGGCGGATACGCAGTATTTT. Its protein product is CASSGQGADTQYF.